A single sample gave rise to the 25 T cell receptor beta chains below, sequenced in a study of blood T cells in healthy people across ages. Together with a sample-barcoded 5' primer, a J-beta primer mix was included in a second PCR lasting about 6 to 12 cycles. Each CDR3 protein is one row after TCRdb ran MiXCR on the 5' RACE reads. The sample has around 1.1 million distinct CDR3 sequences; under 40% are singletons. Specimen: blood. The receptors were gathered from a man between 18 and 35 years old in good health.

This clonotype was recorded a few times. This chain connects TRBV12-3 or TRBV12-4 to TRBJ1-6; no clear D. V dropped 6 bases and J dropped 3 bases, with 18 bases sitting between them. The CDR3 consists of 17 residues. The CDR3 region is CASSRQDGVIYNSPLHF. CDR3 nucleotides: TGTGCCAGCAGCCGCCAGGACGGAGTCATCTATAATTCACCCCTCCACTTT.

This chain joins TRBV28 and TRBJ2-3; 9 positions agree with TRBD1. This CDR3 spans 15 amino acids. Trimming removed 11 bases from V and 3 bases from J; junction bases left unmatched: 12. Germline loops: CDR1 MDHEN, CDR2 SYDVKM. CDR3 in DNA: TGTGCCCCCAGACGACCGGGACAGGGAACAGATACGCAGTATTTT. It yields the protein CAPRRPGQGTDTQYF.

This clonotype was found a few times. J is TRBJ1-5 and V is TRBV4-2; no clear D gene. Trimming took off 4 bases at V and 0 bases at J, with 16 bases between the two ends. This CDR3 comprises 17 residues. CDR1 is LGHNA and CDR2 is YNFKEQ in the germline V gene. The CDR3 coding sequence is TGTGCCAGCAGCCCCCAGGCAGGAACTCTTAGCAATCAGCCCCAGCATTTT. Amino acid sequence: CASSPQAGTLSNQPQHF.

This clonotype was counted only a few times. V is TRBV6-1 and J is TRBJ2-7, with a weak D call TRBD1 (7 bases). Germline CDR1 reads MNHNS; CDR2 reads SASEGT. Trimming took 0 bases from V and 1 from J, leaving 19 bases between them. This CDR3 is built from 18 residues. In DNA, the CDR3 is TGTGCCAGCAGTGAAGCGGGAGGAGTGGGACAGATTTCCTACGAGCAGTACTTC. This gives the protein CASSEAGGVGQISYEQYF.

The chain combines TRBV5-1 with TRBJ2-3, with no clear D. Germline CDR1 SGHRS, CDR2 YFSETQ. V was trimmed by 0 bases and J by 6 bases, leaving 8 bases between them. The CDR3 length is 13 residues. Here the CDR3 DNA reads TGCGCCAGCAGCTTGGTAATGGCCGATACGCAGTATTTT. This sequence encodes CASSLVMADTQYF.

This clonotype has just a few counts. The genes are TRBV6-5 and TRBJ1-1; tentatively, D is TRBD1 (6 bases). Germline CDR1 reads MNHEY; CDR2 reads SVGAGI. The germline V and J ends were trimmed by 4 bases and 2 bases, with 11 bases remaining between them. This CDR3 has 14 amino acids. The CDR3 DNA sequence: TGTGCCAGCAGTTTCACAGGGATCAACACTGAAGCTTTCTTT. Translating it yields CASSFTGINTEAFF.

About this clonotype: An end of the junction differs from the germline gene, which may be a read error. The chain links TRBV14 to TRBJ2-1; 7 nucleotides align to TRBD1. CDR1 and CDR2 (germline): SGHDN, FVKESK. CDR3 length: 17 residues. The chain's CDR3 is CASSQDAGDSSYNEQLF. The DNA of the CDR3 is TGTGCCAGCAGCCAAGATGCAGGGGACAGTTCCTACAATGAGCAGTTATTC.

In the case of this clonotype: A much larger clone differs by one base, so this may be a read error. The J gene is TRBJ2-3, the V gene TRBV20-1; possible D gene TRBD2, 6 bases. The CDR3 extends over 13 amino acids. CDR1 DFQATT and CDR2 SNEGSKA come from the germline V gene (reference sequence). Trimming left V 8 bases short and J 6 bases short, with 18 bases between. The CDR3 nucleotides read TGCAGTCCGGGACTCCCAAACACCGATACGCAGTATTTT. Translating gives CSPGLPNTDTQYF.

This clonotype was recorded a few times. The chain joins TRBV9 to TRBJ2-7, with 9 bases that match TRBD2. V lost 2 bases, J lost 3 bases, and 18 bases stayed unmatched. The CDR3 is made up of 19 amino acids. Per the germline V gene, CDR1 is SGDLS and CDR2 is YYNGEE. The chain's CDR3 is CASSVTLPGLAVSNYEQYF. In DNA form, the CDR3 reads TGTGCCAGCAGCGTCACCCTTCCGGGACTAGCTGTCTCCAACTACGAGCAGTACTTC. Variable domain in full (rest from reference TRBV9 and TRBJ2-7): DSGVTQTPKHLITATGQRVTLRCSPRSGDLSVYWYQQSLDQGLQFLIQYYNGEERAKGNILERFSAQQFPDLHSELNLSSLELGDSALYFCASSVTLPGLAVSNYEQYFGPGTRLTVT.

CDR3 coding DNA: TGCGCCAGCAGCTTGGCCGGGAGGGTTGCGAATTCACCCCTCCACTTT. This encodes CASSLAGRVANSPLHF. This chain uses TRBV5-1 with TRBJ1-6, with D unclear. Germline V lookup: CDR1 SGHRS, CDR2 YFSETQ. Between the trimmed V and J ends, which lost 0 bases and 7 bases, there was a span of 14 bases. The CDR3 length is 16 residues.

The chain employs TRBV4-2 and TRBJ2-1, with 11 bases lining up with TRBD2. J gave up 1 base and V 4 bases, and 6 bases lay outside the gene matches. The germline V gene encodes CDR1 LGHNA and CDR2 YNFKEQ. The CDR3 has 17 residues. Written as DNA, the CDR3 is TGTGCCAGCAGCCTGTATAGCGGGGGGGAATCCTACAATGAGCAGTTCTTC. Residues: CASSLYSGGESYNEQFF.

The rearrangement joins TRBV15 to TRBJ1-1; D is uncertain. The CDR3 has 15 amino acids. CDR1 is LNHNV and CDR2 is YYDKDF in the germline V gene (reference sequence). The V end lost 1 base, the J end lost 1 base, and 10 bases lay between the germline ends. This CDR3 is CATSRALGRNTEAFF. Here the CDR3 DNA reads TGTGCCACCAGCAGAGCCCTGGGCAGGAACACTGAAGCTTTCTTT.

This clonotype occurred a few times. A much larger clone lies a single base off, so this may be a read error. The V gene is TRBV5-6, the J gene TRBJ2-7, with TRBD1 matching over 7 bases. CDR3 size: 16 residues. V lost 3 bases to trimming and J lost 7 bases; unmatched junction nucleotides: 16. Germline CDR1 and CDR2: SGHDT and YYEEEE. The CDR3 region is CASSSITLDRTHEQYF. The CDR3, as DNA: TGTGCCAGCAGCTCAATTACTCTGGACAGGACCCATGAGCAGTACTTC.

This clonotype was seen more than once but under ten times. The J gene is TRBJ2-7, the V gene TRBV13; the D gene could be TRBD1 or TRBD2 (5 bases each). Trimming took off 3 bases at V and 6 bases at J, with 18 bases between the two ends. The CDR3 extends over 15 amino acids. Per germline, CDR1 PRHDT and CDR2 FYEKMQ (reference sequence). CDR3: CASSFTGRSNGEQYF. CDR3 in DNA: TGTGCCAGCAGCTTTACGGGACGGTCTAATGGCGAGCAGTACTTC.

The chain employs TRBV4-3 and TRBJ2-3, with D unresolved. CDR3 length equals 15 residues. Germline values: CDR1 LGHNA, CDR2 YSLEER. V lost 0 bases and J 2 bases, leaving 9 bases between the germline ends. CDR3 bases: TGCGCCAGCAGCCAAGATCACGGGTACACAGATACGCAGTATTTT. Protein product: CASSQDHGYTDTQYF.

The chain couples TRBV30 to TRBJ1-2, with 10 nucleotides matching TRBD1. The germline V gene has CDR1 GTSNPN and CDR2 SVGIG (reference sequence). V shed 5 bases, J shed 5 bases, and the junction held 5 bases outside the gene matches. This CDR3 spans 13 amino acids. The CDR3 DNA follows: TGTGCCTGGGACAGGGGGCTTGAGTATGGCTACACCTTC. It is translated as CAWDRGLEYGYTF.

Of note for this clonotype: This may arise from a read error, as a much more abundant clone is one base away. The J gene is TRBJ2-1, the V gene TRBV25-1; D unclear. CDR1 is MGHDK, CDR2 SYGVNS, per germline. This CDR3 is built from 12 residues. CDR3 nucleotide sequence: TGTGCCGGCAGAACGGATTACAATGAGCAGTTCTTC. The encoded protein is CAGRTDYNEQFF.

The chain couples TRBV20-1 to TRBJ1-2; no reliable D call. The CDR3 is made up of 13 amino acids. Germline V gives CDR1 DFQATT, CDR2 SNEGSKA (reference sequence). The V gene lost 2 bases and the J gene lost 8 bases, with 15 bases spanning the gap. The CDR3 bases are TGCAGTGCTAGACTGGACGGTGGGGAGGGCTACACCTTC. Residues: CSARLDGGEGYTF.

This clonotype showed up many times. CDR3 protein: CASSPRVLSYNEQFF. The CDR3, as DNA: TGTGCCAGCAGCCCCAGGGTTCTCTCCTACAATGAGCAGTTCTTC. The chain has TRBV14 and TRBJ2-1, with D possibly TRBD1 on 5 matching bases. This CDR3 is built from 15 residues. Germline V gene sequence: CDR1 SGHDN, CDR2 FVKESK. V shed 4 bases and J shed 0 bases, with 10 bases lying between them.

The chain couples TRBV11-2 to TRBJ2-1, with 8 nucleotides matching TRBD2. CDR3 length: 15 amino acids. V was clipped by 2 bases and J by 6 bases; unmatched bases: 6. CDR1 and CDR2 (germline): SGHAT, FQNNGV. The CDR3 region has the DNA TGTGCCAGCAGCTTAAACGGGGGGGCGATCAATGAGCAGTTCTTC. Amino acids: CASSLNGGAINEQFF.

This clonotype has only a few counts. The chain uses TRBV2 and TRBJ2-3; 7 nucleotides align to TRBD2. CDR3 size: 14 residues. Germline CDR1 reads SNHLY; CDR2 reads FYNNEI. Unmatched junction bases numbered 6, after V lost 9 bases and J lost 0 bases. The CDR3 coding sequence is TGTGCCAGTCGCGTCGGGGGGAGCACAGATACGCAGTATTTT. Residues: CASRVGGSTDTQYF.

Only a few counts were recorded for this clonotype. V is TRBV7-2 and J is TRBJ2-5; possible D gene TRBD1, 6 bases. Trimming left V 1 base short and J 1 base short, with 10 bases between. Per germline, CDR1 SGHTA and CDR2 FQGNSA. The CDR3 has 15 residues. The CDR3 sequence is CASSLGLGGQETQYF. DNA of the CDR3: TGTGCCAGCAGCTTAGGTTTAGGGGGCCAAGAGACCCAGTACTTC.

The chain employs TRBV4-3 and TRBJ2-3; 7 bases are shared with TRBD2. The CDR3 spans 16 residues. The germline V gene has CDR1 LGHNA and CDR2 YSLEER. V lost 0 bases and J lost 5; bases outside the gene matches: 8. CDR3 DNA: TGCGCCAGCAGCCAAGAACTAGCGAGGGGAGGAGATACGCAGTATTTT. It is translated as CASSQELARGGDTQYF.

The chain carries TRBV20-1 and TRBJ2-1; D might be TRBD1 or TRBD2, each matching 6 bases. This CDR3 contains 17 residues. The V end was cut by 6 bases, the J end by 5 bases, with 26 bases between. From germline, CDR1 is DFQATT and CDR2 SNEGSKA (reference sequence). CDR3 coding DNA: TGCAGTGCGCCCCCCGGGGGCAGGAGTCCGAGTGACAATGAGCAGTTCTTC. Amino acids: CSAPPGGRSPSDNEQFF.

The V and J genes are TRBV10-3 and TRBJ1-2, with a possible D match to TRBD1 (5 bases). Germline lookup yields CDR1 ENHRY and CDR2 SYGVKD. V was clipped by 2 bases and J by 4 bases, with 17 bases between them. CDR3 length: 16 residues. As DNA, the CDR3 is TGTGCCATCAGTGAGAACGGACACGGGAGAGTCTATGGCTACACCTTC. Translation: CAISENGHGRVYGYTF.